Each of the 5 T cell receptor beta chains below was sequenced from the same sample in a study of cytomegalovirus exposure and HLA in healthy donors. Amplification used 60 Vbeta primers and 13 Jbeta primers. Here immunoSEQ multiplex PCR was the method, and the copy in TCRdb shows in-frame clones only, minus some. Of about 140,000 clones detected, around 84% appear once; the ten largest clones hold approximately 2.5%. The sample consisted of PBMCs. These TCRs come from a man aged 50-60 years in good health and CMV-seronegative.

This clone was detected once. The V call is TRBV28, the J call TRBJ1-2; D may be TRBD1 (5 bases). CDR3 size: 13 residues. V was pared by 7 bases and J by 5 bases, with 14 bases between. The germline gives CDR1 MDHEN, CDR2 SYDVKM. CDR3 sequence reads: CASTPLGGYGYTF. The CDR3 bases are TGTGCCAGCACCCCTCTGGGGGGATATGGCTACACCTTC.

CDR3 nucleotides: TGTGCCAGCAGTTACCGGGACAGGGGGCTGAGTGGCTACACCTTC. It encodes CASSYRDRGLSGYTF. This chain uses TRBV6-5 with TRBJ1-2; 12 bases line up with TRBD1. Germline values: CDR1 MNHEY, CDR2 SVGAGI. The CDR3 runs to 15 residues. J lost 7 bases, V lost 2 bases, and 5 bases had no gene match.

The chain carries TRBV5-1 and TRBJ2-3; 10 nucleotides align to TRBD2. This CDR3 comprises 16 residues. The V gene's germline CDR1 is SGHRS and CDR2 YFSETQ. V lost 4 bases to trimming and J lost 5 bases; unmatched junction nucleotides: 10. The CDR3 DNA follows: TGCGCCAGCAGCCGAAGGGAAGCGGGAGGGGGAGATACGCAGTATTTT. Amino acid sequence: CASSRREAGGGDTQYF. The whole variable domain, filled in from reference TRBV5-1 and TRBJ2-3, reads KAGVTQTPRYLIKTRGQQVTLSCSPISGHRSVSWYQQTPGQGLQFLFEYFSETQRNKGNFPGRFSGRQFSNSRSEMNVSTLELGDSALYLCASSRREAGGGDTQYFGPGTRLTVL.

The chain links TRBV27 to TRBJ1-2; 8 nucleotides align to TRBD1. CDR3 size: 14 residues. Germline lookup yields CDR1 MNHEY and CDR2 SMNVEV (reference sequence). After removal of 6 bases from V and 3 bases from J, the junction contained 6 bases not matched to a gene. This chain's CDR3 is CASRPGQVDYGYTF. Here the CDR3 DNA reads TGTGCCAGCAGGCCGGGACAGGTAGACTATGGCTACACCTTC.

The genes are TRBV6-4 and TRBJ2-1, with D hard to call. The CDR3 is 15 residues long. The V and J ends lost 2 bases and 3 bases respectively, with 11 bases between them. The germline V gene encodes CDR1 MRHNA and CDR2 SNTAGT. CDR3 in amino acids: CASSDDGARYNEQFF. The CDR3 bases are TGTGCCAGCAGTGACGATGGAGCCCGCTACAATGAGCAGTTCTTC.